One T cell receptor (beta chain) is described in this entry. Its target is not known. The data originate from a study of cytomegalovirus exposure and HLA in healthy donors. Study-wide points: When a later analysis compared HLA-associated TCR beta chains with equally common others, the HLA-associated chains turned out to be more clonally expanded and to have lower generation probabilities. Most of the TCR beta V segments (in an earlier analysis) were productive either about 87% or about 30% of the time.

PCR primers comprised 60 Vbeta and 13 Jbeta primers. Some clones are missing from TCRdb's copy, which holds only in-frame ones; the method was immunoSEQ multiplex PCR. In the table there are around 180,000 clones, approximately 84% of which are singletons. V lost 1 base to trimming and J lost 5 bases, with 24 bases between them. CDR3 length: 18 amino acids. Per germline, CDR1 SGHAT and CDR2 FQNNGV. This receptor was obtained from a woman in her thirties in good health and CMV-seropositive. Material: PBMCs. The V gene is TRBV11-2, the J gene TRBJ2-7, with D perhaps matching TRBD1 (5 bases). The CDR3 protein is CASSLVLTLTVGRDEQYF. In nucleotides, the CDR3 is TGTGCCAGCAGCTTAGTGCTTACCCTGACGGTGGGGCGAGACGAGCAGTACTTC.